This T cell receptor beta chain was captured in a study of cytomegalovirus exposure and HLA in healthy donors. V was trimmed by 2 bases and J by 9 bases, leaving 17 bases between them. The germline CDR1 and CDR2 sequences are SNHLY and FYNNEI. CDR3 length equals 15 residues. Both 60 Vbeta primers and 13 Jbeta primers went into the PCR. TCRdb keeps only in-frame clones here, not all; method: immunoSEQ multiplex PCR. Of some 140,000 clones in the sample, around 79% were seen once. The gene calls are TRBV2 and TRBJ1-3; D is possibly TRBD1 (5 bases). Source material: PBMCs. The clonotype originates from a man aged 18 to 29 in good health and CMV-seronegative. CDR3 loop: CASSERAGTYGTIYF. CDR3 bases: TGTGCCAGCAGTGAAAGGGCGGGGACGTACGGCACCATATATTTT.